This T cell receptor beta chain was sequenced for a study of technical replicates of blood from a handful of donors. The CDR3 length is 13 residues. Germline CDR1 is MNHEY and CDR2 is SMNVEV (reference sequence). V gave up 6 bases and J gave up 2 bases; unmatched junction bases: 4. Here immunoSEQ multiplex PCR was the method, and the copy in TCRdb shows in-frame clones only, minus some. Among some 77,000 clones listed, roughly 85% were seen once. The TCR sequence derives from a human donor in good health. Some clones in this sample may be carry-over from other donors' samples. Material: PBMCs. The J gene is TRBJ2-7, the V gene TRBV27; 7 nucleotides align to TRBD1. CDR3 region: CASRGQSTYEQYF. The CDR3 DNA follows: TGTGCCAGCAGGGGACAGTCGACCTACGAGCAGTACTTC.